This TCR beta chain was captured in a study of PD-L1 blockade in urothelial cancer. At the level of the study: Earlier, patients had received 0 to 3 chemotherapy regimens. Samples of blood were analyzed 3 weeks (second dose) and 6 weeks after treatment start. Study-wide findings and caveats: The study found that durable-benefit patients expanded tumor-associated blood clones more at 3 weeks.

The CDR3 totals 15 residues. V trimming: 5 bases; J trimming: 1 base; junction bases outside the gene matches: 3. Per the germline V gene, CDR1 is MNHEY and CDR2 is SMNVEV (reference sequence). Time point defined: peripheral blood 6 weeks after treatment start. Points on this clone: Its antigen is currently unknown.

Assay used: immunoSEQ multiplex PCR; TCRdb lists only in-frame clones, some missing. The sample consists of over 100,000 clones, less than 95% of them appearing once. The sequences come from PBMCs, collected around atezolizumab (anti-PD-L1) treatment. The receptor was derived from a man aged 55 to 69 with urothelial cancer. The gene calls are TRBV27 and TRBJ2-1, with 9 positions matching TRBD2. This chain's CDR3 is CASSERGVSYNEQFF. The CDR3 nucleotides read TGTGCCAGCAGTGAGCGGGGGGTGTCCTACAATGAGCAGTTCTTC.